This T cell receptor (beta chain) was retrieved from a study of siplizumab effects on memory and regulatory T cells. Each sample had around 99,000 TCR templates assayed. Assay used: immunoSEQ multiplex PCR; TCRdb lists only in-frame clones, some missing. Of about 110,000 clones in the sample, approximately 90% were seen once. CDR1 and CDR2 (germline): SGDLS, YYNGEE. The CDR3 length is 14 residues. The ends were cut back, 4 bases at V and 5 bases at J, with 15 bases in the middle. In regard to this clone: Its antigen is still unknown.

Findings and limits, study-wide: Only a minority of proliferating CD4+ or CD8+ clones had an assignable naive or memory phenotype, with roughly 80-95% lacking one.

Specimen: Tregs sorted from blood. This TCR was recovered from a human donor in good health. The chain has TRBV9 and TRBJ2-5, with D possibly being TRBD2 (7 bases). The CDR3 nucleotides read TGTGCCAGCAGCCCCCGAGGGGGGGCCGAGACCCAGTACTTC. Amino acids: CASSPRGGAETQYF.